This is a list of T cell receptor beta chains from one sample in a study of cytomegalovirus exposure and HLA in healthy donors. Measured with immunoSEQ multiplex PCR; TCRdb has only the in-frame clones, and not every one. The data show approximately 150,000 clones, over 75% seen once. Material for sequencing was PBMCs. These receptors all stem from a woman in her twenties or thirties in good health and CMV-seronegative. The CDR3 runs from the conserved cysteine through the conserved F or W. Each record gives: CDR3 DNA, CDR3 protein, D gene, V gene, J gene, clone size. The D gene is left open where the match is weak. Expanded clones get a size class; other rows say once, few or many, or leave the size out.

TGCGCCAGCAGCTTGGGGGGACTAGCGCCAGATACGCAGTATTTT	CASSLGGLAPDTQYF	TRBD2	TRBV5-1	TRBJ2-3	NA
TGTGCCAGCACCATTCCTACAGGGGTCGCCTACGAGCAGTACTTC	CASTIPTGVAYEQYF	TRBD1	TRBV7-9	TRBJ2-7	NA
TGTGCCAGCAGTTCCCGGGGGGAGGGCAATCAGCCCCAGCATTTT	CASSSRGEGNQPQHF	NA	TRBV6-5	TRBJ1-5	NA
TGTGCCAGCAGTGAAGAGACAGGGGGGTCCTACGAGCAGTACTTC	CASSEETGGSYEQYF	TRBD1	TRBV6-1	TRBJ2-7	NA
TGTGCCAGCAGCTTAAGGCCCCTTGGACGGGGGTCGGGCACCGGGGAGCTGTTTTTT	CASSLRPLGRGSGTGELFF	NA	TRBV7-2	TRBJ2-2	NA
TGTGCCAGCAGGCTGACTACTGCCAGGGGTTCACCCCTCCACTTT	CASRLTTARGSPLHF	NA	TRBV27	TRBJ1-6	NA
TGTGCCTGGAAGACAGGGGGCGATCAGCCCCAGCATTTT	CAWKTGGDQPQHF	TRBD1	TRBV30	TRBJ1-5	NA
TGTGCCAGCACTTCAGGTAGCACTGAAGCTTTCTTT	CASTSGSTEAFF	NA	TRBV6-5	TRBJ1-1	NA
TGTGCCAGCAGTCCTCTTCAGGACTACGAGCAGTACTTC	CASSPLQDYEQYF	NA	TRBV27	TRBJ2-7	NA
TGCGCCAGCAGCCAAGCCCAGGGTCACCCCTACGAGCAGTACTTC	CASSQAQGHPYEQYF	NA	TRBV4-1	TRBJ2-7	NA
TGCGCCAGCAGCCCGAGGGCGGAGAACACTGAAGCTTTCTTT	CASSPRAENTEAFF	NA	TRBV5-1	TRBJ1-1	NA
TGCGCCAGCAGCCCGGGACAGGGAACCTACGAGCAGTACTTC	CASSPGQGTYEQYF	TRBD1	TRBV4-3	TRBJ2-7	NA
TGTGCCAGCAGCTCGCCCGGGGGTGATGAAAAACTGTTTTTT	CASSSPGGDEKLFF	NA	TRBV6-5	TRBJ1-4	NA
TGTGCCAGTAGTAAGACAGGGACCAACTATGGCTACACCTTC	CASSKTGTNYGYTF	TRBD1	TRBV19	TRBJ1-2	NA
TGCGCCAGCAGCTTGGGAACCAGACTTCAGATTGACGAGCAGTACTTC	CASSLGTRLQIDEQYF	NA	TRBV5-1	TRBJ2-7	few
TGCGCCAGCAACTACCAGGGGCGAGATACGCAGTATTTT	CASNYQGRDTQYF	NA	TRBV5-1	TRBJ2-3	NA
TGTGCCTGCTCGACAGGGGGTCCGATAATTAGCACAGATACGCAGTATTTT	CACSTGGPIISTDTQYF	TRBD1	TRBV30	TRBJ2-3	NA
TGTGCCAGCAGCTTAAGGTGGGGGTGGGGACTAGGGGGCAATGAGCAGTTCTTC	CASSLRWGWGLGGNEQFF	TRBD2	TRBV7-2	TRBJ2-1	NA
TGTGCCAGATTACCGAGGGGAAACACCATATATTTT	CARLPRGNTIYF	NA	TRBV6-8	TRBJ1-3	NA
TGTGCCAGCAGGATTAGCGGGGGGCCAATGGATACGCAGTATTTT	CASRISGGPMDTQYF	TRBD2	TRBV5-4	TRBJ2-3	NA
TGTGCCAGCAGCTCTGGGGGTAGCGGGGGCCACGAGCAGTACTTC	CASSSGGSGGHEQYF	TRBD2	TRBV7-3	TRBJ2-7	NA
TGTGCCAGCAGGGAAGGACAGGGAGACAATCAGCCCCAGCATTTT	CASREGQGDNQPQHF	TRBD1	TRBV2	TRBJ1-5	NA
TGTGCCAGCAGCTTGGGTCAGGCCCAGAGGGTCTTT	CASSLGQAQRVF	NA	TRBV5-4	TRBJ1-1	few
TGTGCCAGCAGCAACCCGGGGGGGGACTATGGCTACACCTTC	CASSNPGGDYGYTF	NA	TRBV6-5	TRBJ1-2	NA
TGTGCCAGCAGCCTGACAGGGAGCCCCTATAATTCACCCCTCCACTTT	CASSLTGSPYNSPLHF	TRBD1	TRBV5-4	TRBJ1-6	few